The 18 T cell receptor beta chains below all came from one sample that was sequenced in a study of T cells after yellow fever vaccination. MiXCR, applied by TCRdb to the 5' RACE reads, yields one record per CDR3 protein. The sample has some 100,000 distinct CDR3 sequences; 5.5% to 8% are singletons. Sequences were derived from CD4+ T cells sorted from PBMCs, sampled around 45 days after the first yellow fever vaccination. Receptor source: a man aged 18-30 years who received the YFV17D yellow fever vaccine.

The gene calls are TRBV5-1 and TRBJ2-2; 7 positions agree with TRBD1. This CDR3 has 14 amino acids. V trimming: 8 bases; J trimming: 4 bases; junction bases outside the gene matches: 8. CDR1 is SGHRS, CDR2 YFSETQ, per germline. Here the CDR3 reads CASSVGTATGELFF. The CDR3 region has the DNA TGCGCCAGTTCAGTCGGGACAGCCACCGGGGAGCTGTTTTTT. Full variable domain (outside the CDR3, taken from reference TRBV5-1 and TRBJ2-2): KAGVTQTPRYLIKTRGQQVTLSCSPISGHRSVSWYQQTPGQGLQFLFEYFSETQRNKGNFPGRFSGRQFSNSRSEMNVSTLELGDSALYLCASSVGTATGELFFGEGSRLTVL.

This clonotype has at least ten counts. This chain connects TRBV7-9 to TRBJ2-3; D is unresolved. Germline V gene sequence: CDR1 SEHNR, CDR2 FQNEAQ (reference sequence). Trimming left V 0 bases short and J 5 bases short, with 15 bases between. The CDR3 runs 16 residues. CDR3 nucleotide sequence: TGTGCCAGCAGCTTAGCGCCGGACGGTTCCCTAGATACGCAGTATTTT. Its protein product is CASSLAPDGSLDTQYF.

Remarks on this clonotype: A much bigger clone sits one base away, suggesting this may be a read error. The chain recombines TRBV10-3 with TRBJ2-5, with TRBD2 matching over 7 bases. Germline assignment: CDR1 ENHRY and CDR2 SYGVKD. The CDR3 has 13 residues. CDR3 nucleotides: TGTGCCATCAGTCGGGGGGACCATGAGACCCAGTACTTC. Translating it yields CAISRGDHETQYF.

This clonotype was seen at least ten times. V gene TRBV18 combines with J gene TRBJ2-6, with 7 bases matching TRBD1. From germline, CDR1 is KGHSH and CDR2 LQKENI. This CDR3 is built from 15 residues. V shed 3 bases and J 2 bases; nucleotides not matched to a gene: 1. The CDR3 sequence is CASSPGQTGANVLTF. DNA for the CDR3: TGTGCCAGCTCACCGGGACAGACTGGGGCCAACGTCCTGACTTTC.

This clonotype was counted many times. The CDR3 loop reads CASSHSGRRETQYF. The CDR3 DNA sequence: TGTGCCAGCAGCCATTCGGGCAGGCGAGAGACCCAGTACTTC. V usage is TRBV5-4 and J usage is TRBJ2-5; D is ambiguous. The germline V and J ends were trimmed by 4 bases and 4 bases, with 14 bases remaining between them. The CDR3 has 14 amino acids. CDR1 and CDR2 (germline): SGHNT, YYREEE (reference sequence).

At least ten counts were recorded for this clonotype. This chain joins TRBV25-1 and TRBJ2-7, with a weak D call TRBD1 (7 bases). Germline V gives CDR1 MGHDK, CDR2 SYGVNS. This CDR3 contains 14 residues. The V end was cut by 2 bases, the J end by 4 bases, with 12 bases between. The CDR3 nucleotides read TGTGCCAGCAGTGAAGCGGGACAGCGTTACGAGCAGTACTTC. This sequence encodes CASSEAGQRYEQYF.

This clonotype was detected many times. The chain employs TRBV7-8 and TRBJ2-3, with TRBD2 matching 13 bases. The ends lost 5 bases at V and 2 bases at J; junction bases unmatched: 4. The germline V gene encodes CDR1 SGHVS and CDR2 FQNEAQ. The length of the CDR3 is 16 residues. The CDR3 region has the DNA TGTGCCAGCAGCCCAGGACTAGCGGGGGCCACAGATACGCAGTATTTT. It translates to CASSPGLAGATDTQYF.

This clonotype came up many times. The chain joins TRBV20-1 to TRBJ1-1; TRBD1 is a possible D gene (5 bases). The V gene lost 3 bases and the J gene lost 1 base, with 12 bases spanning the gap. The CDR3 sequence is 14 residues long. From germline, CDR1 is DFQATT and CDR2 SNEGSKA (reference sequence). CDR3: CSARWGIGNTEAFF. The CDR3 DNA follows: TGCAGTGCTAGGTGGGGGATCGGGAACACTGAAGCTTTCTTT.

This clonotype was detected many times. V and J are TRBV6-5 and TRBJ1-5; 7 bases match TRBD1. The V gene end was trimmed by 5 bases and the J gene end by 12 bases; junction bases not matched to a gene: 13. Germline V gene sequence: CDR1 MNHEY, CDR2 SVGAGI. The CDR3 covers 14 residues. The CDR3 is CASSQGGAAALQHF. The CDR3 DNA follows: TGTGCCAGCAGTCAGGGGGGGGCTGCGGCTCTCCAGCATTTT.

Concerning this clonotype itself: A read error may be the cause here, since a much bigger clone is one base away. The CDR3 does not end in the conserved phenylalanine or tryptophan, so this is likely a read error. The chain employs TRBV7-3 and TRBJ2-3; TRBD2 agrees at 7 bases. The V gene end was trimmed by 5 bases and the J gene end by 4 bases; junction bases not matched to a gene: 12. Germline lookup yields CDR1 SGHTA and CDR2 FQGTGA. This CDR3 is built from 16 residues. CDR3 protein: CASSSGVTGGADTQYY. CDR3 sequence (DNA): TGTGCCAGCAGCAGCGGGGTTACGGGGGGTGCAGATACGCAGTATTAT.

This clonotype was seen ten or more times. The chain joins TRBV4-2 to TRBJ2-3; D remains unclear. The CDR3 length is 13 residues. Germline V lookup: CDR1 LGHNA, CDR2 YNFKEQ. V dropped 4 bases and J dropped 2 bases, with 7 bases sitting between them. The CDR3 nucleotides are TGTGCCAGCAGCCTGTCGACCACAGATACGCAGTATTTT. Translation gives CASSLSTTDTQYF.

As regards this clonotype: It may be a read error: a sequence one base away is much more abundant. The J gene is TRBJ2-5, the V gene TRBV4-3, with D perhaps matching TRBD1 (6 bases). CDR1 and CDR2 from the germline V gene are LGHNA and YSLEER. This CDR3 has 14 amino acids. V shed 0 bases and J shed 5 bases, with 10 bases lying between them. DNA for the CDR3: TGCGCCAGCAGCCAAGAATGGGGGCACGAGACCCAGTACTTC. Amino acid sequence: CASSQEWGHETQYF.

This clonotype was observed many times. The chain combines TRBV12-3 or TRBV12-4 with TRBJ2-7, with TRBD1 matching 7 bases. This CDR3 has 14 residues. V shed 4 bases and J 1 base; nucleotides not matched to a gene: 4. CDR3 nucleotides: TGTGCCAGCAGTTCGGGACAGCCTTCCTACGAGCAGTACTTC. This sequence encodes CASSSGQPSYEQYF.

This clonotype showed up many times. Here the CDR3 reads CASSLSPLGFSGNEQFF. Here the CDR3 DNA reads TGTGCCAGCAGCCTGTCCCCATTGGGCTTCTCGGGGAATGAGCAGTTCTTC. The chain recombines TRBV7-3 with TRBJ2-1, with D maybe TRBD2 (5 bases). Between the trimmed V and J ends, which lost 5 bases and 7 bases, there was a span of 24 bases. From germline, CDR1 is SGHTA and CDR2 FQGTGA. The CDR3 has 17 amino acids. Full variable domain (outside the CDR3, taken from reference TRBV7-3 and TRBJ2-1): GAGVSQTPSNKVTEKGKYVELRCDPISGHTALYWYRQSLGQGPEFLIYFQGTGAADDSGLPNDRFFAVRPEGSVSTLKIQRTERGDSAVYLCASSLSPLGFSGNEQFFGPGTRLTVL.

This chain links TRBV24-1 with TRBJ2-1; 10 nucleotides agree with TRBD1. With 3 bases clipped from V and 5 bases from J, the junction kept 9 bases outside the gene matches. The CDR3 extends over 17 amino acids. Looked up from germline, CDR1 is KGHDR and CDR2 is SFDVKD. CDR3 sequence: CATSDPPGTGENNEQFF. For the CDR3, the DNA is TGTGCCACCAGTGATCCCCCGGGGACAGGGGAGAACAATGAGCAGTTCTTC.

This clonotype was recorded many times. The CDR3: CASSSSRGEGETQYF. As DNA, the CDR3 is TGTGCCAGCAGCTCCAGCCGAGGGGAGGGGGAGACCCAGTACTTC. V gene TRBV7-2 combines with J gene TRBJ2-5; TRBD2 matches 7 bases. This CDR3 contains 15 residues. Germline CDR1 reads SGHTA; CDR2 reads FQGNSA. V was pared by 4 bases and J by 5 bases, with 10 bases of the junction left unmatched.

The chain has TRBV20-1 and TRBJ2-1; TRBD1 aligns across 8 bases. This CDR3 has 17 amino acids. V lost 4 bases to trimming and J lost 0 bases; unmatched junction nucleotides: 11. Germline V gene data show CDR1 as DFQATT and CDR2 as SNEGSKA (reference sequence). In nucleotides, the CDR3 is TGCAGTGCTAAAGGGACAGGACGACTTCTCTCCTACAATGAGCAGTTCTTC. It encodes CSAKGTGRLLSYNEQFF.

Of note for this clonotype: At one of its ends the junction is not consistent with the germline gene, which may arise from a read error. The chain combines TRBV27 with TRBJ2-5, with D unclear. Germline-derived CDR1 and CDR2 are MNHEY and SMNVEV (reference sequence). The CDR3 has 13 amino acids. Written as DNA, the CDR3 is TGTTCCAGCAGTTCCCAAGGACAAGAGACCCAGTACTTC. This sequence encodes CSSSSQGQETQYF.